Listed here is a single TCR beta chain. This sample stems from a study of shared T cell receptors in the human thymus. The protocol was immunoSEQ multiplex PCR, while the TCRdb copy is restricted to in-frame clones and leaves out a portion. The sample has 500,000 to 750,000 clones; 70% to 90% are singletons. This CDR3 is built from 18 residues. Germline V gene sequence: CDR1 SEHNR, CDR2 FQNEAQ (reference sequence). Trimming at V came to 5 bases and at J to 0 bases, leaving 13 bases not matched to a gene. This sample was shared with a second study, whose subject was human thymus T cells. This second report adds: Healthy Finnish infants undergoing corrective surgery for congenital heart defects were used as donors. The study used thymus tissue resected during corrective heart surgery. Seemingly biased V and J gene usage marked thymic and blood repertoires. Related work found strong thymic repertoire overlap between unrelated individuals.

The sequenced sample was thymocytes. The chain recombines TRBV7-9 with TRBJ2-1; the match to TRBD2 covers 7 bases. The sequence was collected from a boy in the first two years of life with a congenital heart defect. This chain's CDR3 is CASSLLLPSGSSYNEQFF. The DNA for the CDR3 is TGTGCCAGCAGCCTTCTCCTCCCTAGCGGAAGCTCCTACAATGAGCAGTTCTTC.